The clone carrying this T cell receptor beta chain has just a few counts. Its target is not known. This sample is drawn from a study of cytomegalovirus exposure and HLA in healthy donors. With 60 Vbeta and 13 Jbeta primers, the PCR was carried out. Assay: immunoSEQ multiplex PCR; the TCRdb copy retains only in-frame clones and omits some. The sample has about 77,000 clones, 78% seen once. Regarding donors, all were healthy bone marrow donors. Though probably carrying unrecorded immune exposures, donors were nominally healthy at sampling. Broader study findings: Reports credit the classifier with highly specific, highly sensitive diagnosis of cytomegalovirus status. In a later analysis, TCR beta V- and J-gene trimming showed a link to a missense DCLRE1C variant.

The germline V gene has CDR1 MNHNS and CDR2 SASEGT. V was pared by 6 bases and J by 6 bases, with 7 bases of the junction left unmatched. The CDR3 covers 13 residues. This clonotype was obtained from a man aged 35 to 55 in good health and CMV-seronegative. The rearrangement links TRBV6-1 to TRBJ1-2; 7 bases are shared with TRBD1. The specimen sequenced was PBMCs. The CDR3 is CASRPTGVDGYTF. CDR3 nucleotide sequence: TGTGCCAGCAGACCCACAGGGGTTGATGGCTACACCTTC.